This T cell receptor beta chain was sequenced for a study of cytomegalovirus exposure and HLA in healthy donors (dated by TCRdb to 2016 to 2017). With regard to the full study: A later analysis indicated that the roughly 130 validation repertoires were generated on the platform also employed for the 650 to 850 repertoires of the first cohort. The study aimed to test whether cataloging public T cell receptors could reveal signatures of past pathogen exposure. A separate validation cohort of about 110 different subjects was used in addition to the 666-subject first cohort. To predict cytomegalovirus infection status, the study brought together high-throughput TCR immunosequencing, statistical association of individual TCRs with disease status, and machine learning.

The library was prepared using the immunoSEQ multiplex PCR assay. In the authors' own workflow: A statistical classification framework was developed to diagnose cytomegalovirus status using the catalog of TCR beta chain sequences. The source is immuneACCESS, and TCRdb retained only in-frame sequences with V and J called. Part of the clones is not carried over; for the studies checked, unresolved V genes explain less than half of this, and the remainder is unexplained. The V and J calls and the clone size are those of that table, but D and trimming were determined from the DNA. Across this sample there are approximately 170,000 clones, with 84% seen only once. The ten biggest clones cover 10% of the sample. Relative to germline, V is 2 bases shorter and J is 7 bases shorter, with 20 bases between their ends. The CDR3 sequence holds 15 residues, the cysteine and phenylalanine included. The entry retains the CDR3 DNA only, 45 bases that are in frame from base 1. CDR1 is given as GTSNPN and CDR2 as SVGIG, both from the germline V gene (reference sequence).

The donors belonged to the validation cohort of about 110 subjects, which was separate from the approximately 700-subject first cohort. A note on this clone: Its target antigen remains unknown. There are no base qualities to consult, and no much larger clone falls within one base.

The study at large found these results: While some public TCRs were present in many individuals, most TCR sequences turned up only very rarely across donors. In a later analysis, TCRs clustered in the first cohort were found to also tend to co-occur in the 120 or so validation repertoires, with approximately 95% of cluster scores above 0. It was suggested by the authors that the approach could potentially be generalized to other disease states and immunological phenotypes. In vitro tests confirmed that a few of the cytomegalovirus-associated TCR beta chains recognize cytomegalovirus antigens. In both the original and validation cohorts, the classifier was reported to diagnose cytomegalovirus status with high specificity and sensitivity. In the study, some 180 TCR beta chains were listed as associated with cytomegalovirus. The validation cohort had no HLA typing available for a later analysis, so co-occurrence within that cohort was assessed over all 130 or so repertoires.

This receptor was identified in a man between 25 and 39 years old in good health and CMV-seropositive. This sequence uses TRBV30 and TRBJ1-1; TRBD1 is possibly the D segment (5 matching bases). Material: PBMCs. The sequence in DNA is TGTGCCTGGAGTCCTTTTTCGGGGGGAAAAAGTGAAGCTTTCTTT. Its translation is CAWSPFSGGKSEAFF.